This T cell receptor (beta chain) was sequenced during a study of shared clonotypes between healthy human individuals. Turning to the study itself: Researchers drew samples from a couple of women and a few men aged 18 to 49. Study outcomes and limitations: Compared with memory subsets, naive subsets generally had larger estimated richness.

Concerning this clone itself: Its antigen is undetermined. At the DNA level, this CDR3 is encoded by other sequences in the same sample as well.

Some 30,000 T cell genomes, or roughly 200 ng DNA, went into the sorted-subset replicate PCRs. The data were produced by immunoSEQ multiplex PCR, yet TCRdb's version contains in-frame clones alone and is incomplete. The sample shows millions of clones, just over 90% of them seen only once. The clonotype originates from a man between 18 and 29 years old in good health. Material: naive CD4+ T cells sorted from blood. The subset was: CD45RA+ positively selected.

CDR3 residues: CASSLDGASGNTIYF. DNA for the CDR3: TGTGCCAGCAGCTTAGACGGGGCGAGTGGAAACACCATATATTTT. This chain joins TRBV11-2 and TRBJ1-3; D perhaps matches TRBD1 (5 bases). This CDR3 region has 15 residues. Trimming left V 0 bases short and J 3 bases short, with 9 bases between. CDR1 is SGHAT and CDR2 is FQNNGV in the germline V gene.